Below, 12 T cell receptor beta chains from the same sample are listed, as sequenced in a study of OX40 agonist ivuxolimab in advanced cancers. The repertoire was sequenced with immunoSEQ multiplex PCR; TCRdb's copy has only in-frame clones and lacks some. The top ten hold 2.5% to 3% of the sample, which has approximately 70,000 clones, around 86% seen once. The specimen was CD4+ or CD8+ T cells sorted from blood, collected in a trial of the OX40 agonist ivuxolimab. The receptors were gathered from an adult with an advanced solid tumor such as melanoma, head and neck, liver or kidney cancer.

The rearrangement joins TRBV30 to TRBJ1-1, with TRBD1 matching 7 bases. CDR3 length: 14 residues. V dropped 7 bases and J dropped 0; count of bases not matched to a gene: 8. In germline, CDR1 is GTSNPN, CDR2 SVGIG (reference sequence). The CDR3 region has the DNA TGTGCCTACACAGGGGCGTCGGTGAACACTGAAGCTTTCTTT. Protein sequence: CAYTGASVNTEAFF. Using reference TRBV30 and TRBJ1-1 for the parts outside the CDR3, the full variable domain is SQTIHQWPATLVQPVGSPLSLECTVEGTSNPNLYWYRQAAGRGLQLLFYSVGIGQISSEVPQNLSASRPQDRQFILSSKKLLLSDSGFYLCAYTGASVNTEAFFGQGTRLTVV.

This clone was seen more than once but under ten times. V gene TRBV19 combines with J gene TRBJ2-3; possible D gene TRBD1, 6 bases. Trimming took off 8 bases at V and 3 bases at J, with 18 bases between the two ends. The CDR3 extends over 15 amino acids. Germline V CDR1 and CDR2: LNHDA, SQIVND (reference sequence). The CDR3 loop reads CASPLTGGRTDTQYF. DNA for the CDR3: TGTGCCAGTCCCCTGACAGGCGGAAGGACAGATACGCAGTATTTT.

This chain connects TRBV4-2 to TRBJ2-7; 7 bases agree with TRBD1. Looked up from germline, CDR1 is LGHNA and CDR2 is YNFKEQ. The CDR3 loop spans 17 amino acids. Trimming took 3 bases from V and 0 from J; bases not matched to a gene: 11. This chain's CDR3 is CASSHVSGGGSSYEQYF. The CDR3 coding sequence is TGTGCCAGCAGCCATGTCTCAGGGGGTGGGAGCTCCTACGAGCAGTACTTC.

The J gene is TRBJ2-7, the V gene TRBV5-5; D not resolved. V lost 0 bases to trimming and J lost 3 bases, with 7 bases between them. The CDR3 runs 13 residues. CDR1 and CDR2 from the germline V gene are SGHKS and YYEKEE (reference sequence). This chain's CDR3 is CASSLDSYYEQYF. CDR3 in DNA: TGTGCCAGCAGCTTGGACAGTTACTACGAGCAGTACTTC.

This chain links TRBV6-1 with TRBJ1-6; 7 bases line up with TRBD1. The trim removed 4 bases at V and 5 bases at J, leaving 14 bases unmatched. Germline CDR1 and CDR2: MNHNS and SASEGT. This CDR3 spans 18 amino acids. The CDR3 loop reads CASSGPGSRQGNNSPLHF. In DNA form, the CDR3 reads TGTGCCAGCAGTGGACCAGGCTCCCGACAGGGTAATAATTCACCCCTCCACTTT.

This clone was picked up one time. The chain links TRBV18 to TRBJ2-7; TRBD2 aligns across 9 bases. The length of the CDR3 is 14 residues. Germline CDR1 is KGHSH and CDR2 is LQKENI. Losses at the gene ends were 3 bases for V and 6 bases for J; bases not matched to a gene: 6. CDR3 DNA sequence: TGTGCCAGCTCACCGGGACTAGCTAAGGGCGAGCAGTACTTC. Residues: CASSPGLAKGEQYF.

The chain has TRBV9 and TRBJ1-2; the D is unclear. The CDR3 contains 15 residues. The germline CDR1 and CDR2 sequences are SGDLS and YYNGEE. Between the trimmed V and J ends, which lost 2 bases and 3 bases, there was a span of 14 bases. The CDR3 reads CASSVIPSQDYGYTF. The CDR3 DNA follows: TGTGCCAGCAGCGTCATCCCCAGCCAGGACTATGGCTACACCTTC.

The genes are TRBV13 and TRBJ2-1; 10 nucleotides align to TRBD2. Germline V CDR1 and CDR2: PRHDT, FYEKMQ (reference sequence). This CDR3 is 17 amino acids long. J lost 4 bases, V lost 4 bases, and 10 bases had no gene match. CDR3 protein: CASSSTSGVTYYNEQFF. The DNA for the CDR3 is TGTGCCAGCAGCTCTACTAGCGGGGTGACTTATTACAATGAGCAGTTCTTC.

This clone has just a few counts. The genes are TRBV2 and TRBJ1-2, with 9 bases identical to TRBD1. V was clipped by 6 bases and J by 6 bases; unmatched bases: 5. This CDR3 is built from 13 residues. CDR1 is SNHLY, CDR2 FYNNEI, per germline. In DNA form, the CDR3 reads TGTGCCAGCAGGAACAGGGGGCAGGATGGCTACACCTTC. This codes for CASRNRGQDGYTF. The whole variable domain, filled in from reference TRBV2 and TRBJ1-2, reads EPEVTQTPSHQVTQMGQEVILRCVPISNHLYFYWYRQILGQKVEFLVSFYNNEISEKSEIFDDQFSVERPDGSNFTLKIRSTKLEDSAMYFCASRNRGQDGYTFGSGTRLTVV.

The J gene is TRBJ2-7, the V gene TRBV28; no reliable D call. The germline V gene encodes CDR1 MDHEN and CDR2 SYDVKM. There are 15 residues in the CDR3. V was cut by 5 bases and J by 0 bases, with 14 bases left in between. CDR3 coding DNA: TGTGCCAGCAGTCCCCCCTCCCGGCGCTCCTACGAGCAGTACTTC. As protein: CASSPPSRRSYEQYF. The full variable domain, completed using reference TRBV28 and TRBJ2-7, is DVKVTQSSRYLVKRTGEKVFLECVQDMDHENMFWYRQDPGLGLRLIYFSYDVKMKEKGDIPEGYSVSREKKERFSLILESASTNQTSMYLCASSPPSRRSYEQYFGPGTRLTVT.

The chain is built from TRBV5-5 and TRBJ2-2; TRBD2 matches at 8 bases. J was trimmed by 3 bases and V by 4 bases; bases with no gene match: 2. The germline V gene has CDR1 SGHKS and CDR2 YYEKEE (reference sequence). This CDR3 has 14 residues. The CDR3 loop reads CASSIAGHTGELFF. The CDR3 DNA sequence: TGTGCCAGCAGCATAGCGGGGCACACCGGGGAGCTGTTTTTT. Supplemented by reference TRBV5-5 and TRBJ2-2, the full variable domain reads DAGVTQSPTHLIKTRGQQVTLRCSPISGHKSVSWYQQVLGQGPQFIFQYYEKEERGRGNFPDRFSARQFPNYSSELNVNALLLGDSALYLCASSIAGHTGELFFGEGSRLTVL.

The chain uses TRBV6-6 and TRBJ2-4, with 7 bases aligning to TRBD1. CDR1 and CDR2 (germline): MNHNY, SVGAGI (reference sequence). V was pared by 2 bases and J by 1 base, with 5 bases of the junction left unmatched. CDR3 length: 16 amino acids. CDR3 nucleotides: TGTGCCAGCAGTTACCCCACAGGGGCGGCCAAAAACATTCAGTACTTC. Translating it yields CASSYPTGAAKNIQYF.